The 9 T cell receptor beta chains below were found in one sample sequenced in a study of T cells in Graves' hyperthyroidism and ophthalmopathy. TCR beta CDR3 region amplification was performed from RNA transcripts. When the TCR CDR3 underwent first-round RT-PCR, the HTBI primer set was used. TCRdb independently ran MiXCR on the multiplex PCR reads; one entry per CDR3 protein. The table has roughly 500,000 distinct CDR3 sequences, roughly 24% seen once. The sequencing input was blood. All receptors come from a woman aged 25 to 39 with Graves' ophthalmopathy.

This clonotype has a count of ten or more. The V call is TRBV2, the J call TRBJ1-2; D gene ambiguous. Trimming took off 4 bases at V and 10 bases at J, with 7 bases between the two ends. Germline assignment: CDR1 SNHLY and CDR2 FYNNEI. The CDR3 spans 10 residues. The CDR3 nucleotides read TGTGCCAGCAGTGGGTTTTTCTACACCTTC. This sequence encodes CASSGFFYTF.

In its sample, this clonotype was seen a few times. This CDR3 is CASDYLEGNQPQHF. The CDR3 DNA sequence: TGTGCCAGCGACTACCTAGAGGGCAATCAGCCCCAGCATTTT. The rearrangement uses TRBV28 and TRBJ1-5, with no clear D. Germline values: CDR1 MDHEN, CDR2 SYDVKM. Between the trimmed V and J ends, which lost 8 bases and 2 bases, there was a span of 13 bases. The CDR3 loop spans 14 amino acids.

This clonotype was detected only once. The chain combines TRBV6-2 or TRBV6-3 with TRBJ2-7; 12 bases are shared with TRBD2. Losses at the gene ends were 4 bases for V and 7 bases for J; bases not matched to a gene: 11. The CDR3 is made up of 16 amino acids. Germline values: CDR1 MNHEY, CDR2 SVGEGT. This CDR3 reads CASSFPLAGGSEEQYF. As DNA, the CDR3 is TGTGCCAGCAGTTTCCCACTAGCGGGAGGATCTGAAGAGCAGTACTTC.

Many counts were recorded for this clonotype. The rearrangement uses TRBV24-1 and TRBJ1-2, with 8 positions matching TRBD1. Germline V CDR1 and CDR2: KGHDR, SFDVKD. Trimming removed 3 bases from V and 7 bases from J; junction bases left unmatched: 3. This CDR3 has 13 residues. CDR3 nucleotides: TGTGCCACCAGTGATGAGGGACAGGCTGGCTACACCTTC. Amino acids: CATSDEGQAGYTF.

In this sample, this clonotype turned up once. The V and J genes are TRBV5-1 and TRBJ2-7, with 10 nucleotides matching TRBD2. CDR3 length: 14 amino acids. V lost 6 bases and J lost 3; bases outside the gene matches: 6. CDR1 and CDR2 from the germline V gene are SGHRS and YFSETQ. The CDR3 coding sequence is TGCGCCAGCACGGTGTCTAGCGGGAGCTACGAGCAGTACTTC. Translating gives CASTVSSGSYEQYF.

This clonotype was seen a handful of times. The CDR3 DNA follows: TGTGCCAGCAGGGACACGGGACAGGGTTATGGCTACACCTTC. Its translation: CASRDTGQGYGYTF. The chain has TRBV6-1 and TRBJ1-2; 9 nucleotides align to TRBD1. V dropped 6 bases and J dropped 5; count of bases not matched to a gene: 7. Germline lookup yields CDR1 MNHNS and CDR2 SASEGT. The CDR3 is 14 amino acids.

The sample holds many counts of this clonotype. The chain couples TRBV20-1 to TRBJ1-2; no firm D call. The CDR3 runs to 15 residues. V was trimmed by 0 bases and J by 0 bases, leaving 11 bases between them. Germline V gene lookup returns CDR1 DFQATT and CDR2 SNEGSKA (reference sequence). In DNA form, the CDR3 reads TGCAGTGCTAGAGATAGGGCAGGCACTAACTATGGCTACACCTTC. It translates to CSARDRAGTNYGYTF.

This clonotype was observed many times. The CDR3 loop is CASGLGQGNTEAFF. The CDR3 DNA is TGTGCTAGTGGTTTAGGGCAGGGGAACACTGAAGCTTTCTTT. V gene TRBV12-5 combines with J gene TRBJ1-1; a possible D gene is TRBD1 (5 bases). V shed 3 bases and J shed 1 base, with 9 bases lying between them. The CDR3 runs 14 residues. CDR1 LGHNT and CDR2 FRNRAP come from the germline V gene.

The sample holds many counts of this clonotype. The rearrangement joins TRBV15 to TRBJ1-1; D not resolved. Germline V lookup: CDR1 LNHNV, CDR2 YYDKDF (reference sequence). V shed 0 bases and J shed 1 base, with 6 bases lying between them. There are 14 residues in the CDR3. The CDR3 is CATSRDRENTEAFF. The CDR3 nucleotides read TGTGCCACCAGCAGAGATCGGGAGAACACTGAAGCTTTCTTT.